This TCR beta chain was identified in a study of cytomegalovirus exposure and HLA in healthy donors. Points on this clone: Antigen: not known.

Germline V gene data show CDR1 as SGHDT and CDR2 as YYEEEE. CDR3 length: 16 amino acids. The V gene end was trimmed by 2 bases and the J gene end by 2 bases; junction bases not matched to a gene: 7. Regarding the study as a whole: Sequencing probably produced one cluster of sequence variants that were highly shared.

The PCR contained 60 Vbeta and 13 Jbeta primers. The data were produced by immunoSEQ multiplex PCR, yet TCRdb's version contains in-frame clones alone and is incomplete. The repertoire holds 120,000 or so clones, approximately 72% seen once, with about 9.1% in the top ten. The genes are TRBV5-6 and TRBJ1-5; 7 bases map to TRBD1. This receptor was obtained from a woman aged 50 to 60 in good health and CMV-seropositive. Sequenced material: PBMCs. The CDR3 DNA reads TGTGCCAGCAGCTTCTCGACAGGGCTAGGCAATCAGCCCCAGCATTTT. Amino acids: CASSFSTGLGNQPQHF.